This T cell receptor (beta chain) was captured by sequencing in a study of CD8 T cells in ankylosing spondylitis. Findings and caveats of the study: It appeared that ankylosing spondylitis blood was characterized by a TCR beta motif of about 8 highly homologous variants.

This clonotype came up many times. Its antigen is unknown. TCRdb analysed the 5' RACE reads with MiXCR anew, one entry per CDR3 protein. The table lists around 140,000 distinct CDR3 sequences, roughly 11% of them singletons. Germline CDR1 and CDR2: SGHRS and YFSETQ. The CDR3 has 16 amino acids. Trimming cost V 4 bases and J 5 bases; bases outside gene matches: 10. This sequence was found in a female donor with ankylosing spondylitis or in good health (not recorded which). The sample consisted of blood, either unsorted or a sorted T cell fraction (not recorded which). This chain uses TRBV5-1 with TRBJ2-5, with 11 bases identical to TRBD2. The chain's CDR3 is CASSARLAGLEETQYF. DNA for the CDR3: TGCGCCAGCAGCGCCCGACTAGCGGGGCTAGAGGAGACCCAGTACTTC.